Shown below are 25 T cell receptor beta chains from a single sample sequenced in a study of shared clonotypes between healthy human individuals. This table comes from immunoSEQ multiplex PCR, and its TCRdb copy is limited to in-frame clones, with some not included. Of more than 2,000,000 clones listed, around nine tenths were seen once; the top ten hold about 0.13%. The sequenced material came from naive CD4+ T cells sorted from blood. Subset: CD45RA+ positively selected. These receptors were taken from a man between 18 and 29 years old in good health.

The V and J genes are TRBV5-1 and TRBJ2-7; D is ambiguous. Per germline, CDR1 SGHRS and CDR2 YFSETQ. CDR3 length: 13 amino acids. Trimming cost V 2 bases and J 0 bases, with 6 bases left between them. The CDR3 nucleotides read TGCGCCAGCAGCTTCGGTAACTCCTACGAGCAGTACTTC. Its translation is CASSFGNSYEQYF.

In DNA, the CDR3 is TGTGCCAGCTCCCAGGACGGGCGGGTTGGCACTGAAGCTTTCTTT. Its translation: CASSQDGRVGTEAFF. This rearrangement joins TRBV18 to TRBJ1-1; D is uncertain. The CDR3 is made up of 15 amino acids. Between the trimmed V and J ends, which lost 6 bases and 4 bases, there was a span of 18 bases. The germline V gene has CDR1 KGHSH and CDR2 LQKENI.

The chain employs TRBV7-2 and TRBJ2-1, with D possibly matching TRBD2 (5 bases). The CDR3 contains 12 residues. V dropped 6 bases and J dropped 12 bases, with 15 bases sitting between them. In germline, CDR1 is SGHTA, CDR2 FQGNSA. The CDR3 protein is CASSPPSIAQFF. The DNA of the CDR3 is TGTGCCAGCAGTCCTCCTAGCATCGCGCAGTTCTTC.

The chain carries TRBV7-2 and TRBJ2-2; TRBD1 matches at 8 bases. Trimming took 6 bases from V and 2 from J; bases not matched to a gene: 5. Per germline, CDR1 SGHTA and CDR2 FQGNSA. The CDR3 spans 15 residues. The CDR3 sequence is CASSTDRENTGELFF. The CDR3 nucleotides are TGTGCCAGCAGTACGGACAGGGAAAACACCGGGGAGCTGTTTTTT.

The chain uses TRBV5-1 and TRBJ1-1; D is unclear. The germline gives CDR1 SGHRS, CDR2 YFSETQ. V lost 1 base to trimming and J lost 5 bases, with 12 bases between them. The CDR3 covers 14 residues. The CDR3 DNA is TGCGCCAGCAGCTTGTATGGTATTTCTACTGAAGCTTTCTTT. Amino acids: CASSLYGISTEAFF.

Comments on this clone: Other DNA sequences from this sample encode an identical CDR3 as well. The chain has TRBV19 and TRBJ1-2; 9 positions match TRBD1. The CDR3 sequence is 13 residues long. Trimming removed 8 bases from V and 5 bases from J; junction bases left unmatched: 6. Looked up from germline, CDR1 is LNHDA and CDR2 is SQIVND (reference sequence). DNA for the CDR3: TGTGCCAGTGGGGGACAGGGAAATTATGGCTACACCTTC. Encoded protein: CASGGQGNYGYTF.

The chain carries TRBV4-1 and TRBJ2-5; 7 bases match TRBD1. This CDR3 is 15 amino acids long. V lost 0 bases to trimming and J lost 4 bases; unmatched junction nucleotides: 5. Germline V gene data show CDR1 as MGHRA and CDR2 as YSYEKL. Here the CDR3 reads CASSQDGRGPETQYF. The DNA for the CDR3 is TGCGCCAGCAGCCAAGATGGAAGGGGGCCAGAGACCCAGTACTTC.

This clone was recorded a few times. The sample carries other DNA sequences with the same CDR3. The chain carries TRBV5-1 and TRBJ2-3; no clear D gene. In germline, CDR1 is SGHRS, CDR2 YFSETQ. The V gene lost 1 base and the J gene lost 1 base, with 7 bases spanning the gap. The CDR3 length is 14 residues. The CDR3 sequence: CASSLSSGTDTQYF. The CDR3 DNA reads TGCGCCAGCAGCTTGTCCAGCGGCACAGATACGCAGTATTTT.

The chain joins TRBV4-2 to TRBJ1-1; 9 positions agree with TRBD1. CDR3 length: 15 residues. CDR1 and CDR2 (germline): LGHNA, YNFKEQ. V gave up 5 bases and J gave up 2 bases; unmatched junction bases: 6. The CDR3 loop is CASSFPQGANTEAFF. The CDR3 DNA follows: TGTGCCAGCAGCTTCCCACAGGGGGCAAACACTGAAGCTTTCTTT.

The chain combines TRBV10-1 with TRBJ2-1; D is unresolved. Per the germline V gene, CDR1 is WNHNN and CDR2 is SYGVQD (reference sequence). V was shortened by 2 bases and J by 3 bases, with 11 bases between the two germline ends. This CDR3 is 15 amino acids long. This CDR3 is CASSEKGTFYNEQFF. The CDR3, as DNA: TGCGCCAGCAGTGAGAAGGGAACGTTCTACAATGAGCAGTTCTTC.

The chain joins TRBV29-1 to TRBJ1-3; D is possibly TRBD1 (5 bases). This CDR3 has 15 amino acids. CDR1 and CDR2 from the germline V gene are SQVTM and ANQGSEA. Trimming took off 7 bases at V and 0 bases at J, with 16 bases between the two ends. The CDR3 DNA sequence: TGCAGCGCTGGCGGGGACGGGAGCTCTGGAAACACCATATATTTT. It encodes CSAGGDGSSGNTIYF.

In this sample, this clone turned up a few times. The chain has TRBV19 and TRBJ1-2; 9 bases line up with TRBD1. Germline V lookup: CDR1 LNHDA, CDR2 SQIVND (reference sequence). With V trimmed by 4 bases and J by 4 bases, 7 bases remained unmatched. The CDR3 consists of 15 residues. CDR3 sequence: CASSTNRGPGYGYTF. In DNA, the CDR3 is TGTGCCAGTAGTACAAACAGGGGGCCAGGCTATGGCTACACCTTC.

The CDR3 protein is CASSAQENTEAFF. CDR3 bases: TGTGCCAGCAGCGCTCAGGAAAACACTGAAGCTTTCTTT. The chain is built from TRBV7-2 and TRBJ1-1; D unclear. There are 13 residues in the CDR3. Germline values: CDR1 SGHTA, CDR2 FQGNSA. V lost 5 bases, J lost 2 bases, and 9 bases lay in between.

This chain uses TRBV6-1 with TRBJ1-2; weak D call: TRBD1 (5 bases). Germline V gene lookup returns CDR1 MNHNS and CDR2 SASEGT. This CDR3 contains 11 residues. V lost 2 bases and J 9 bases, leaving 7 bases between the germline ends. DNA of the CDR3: TGTGCCAGCAGTGAACCAGGGAGCTACACCTTC. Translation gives CASSEPGSYTF.

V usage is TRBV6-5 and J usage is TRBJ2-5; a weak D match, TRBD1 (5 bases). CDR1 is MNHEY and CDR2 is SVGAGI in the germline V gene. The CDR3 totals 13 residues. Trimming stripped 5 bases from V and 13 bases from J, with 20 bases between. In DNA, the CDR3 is TGTGCCAGCAGTCCCAAAAGTCCAACAGGCCTGTACTTC. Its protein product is CASSPKSPTGLYF.

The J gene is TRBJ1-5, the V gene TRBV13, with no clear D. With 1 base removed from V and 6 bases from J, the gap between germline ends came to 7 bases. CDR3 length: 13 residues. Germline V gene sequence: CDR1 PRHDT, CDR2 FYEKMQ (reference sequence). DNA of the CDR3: TGTGCCAGCAGCTTAGAAATGAGTCAGCCCCAGCATTTT. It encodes CASSLEMSQPQHF.

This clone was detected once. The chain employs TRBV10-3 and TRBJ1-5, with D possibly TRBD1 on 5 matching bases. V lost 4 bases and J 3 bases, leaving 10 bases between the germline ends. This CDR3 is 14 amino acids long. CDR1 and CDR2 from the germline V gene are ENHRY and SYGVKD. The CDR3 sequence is CAISGKGANQPQHF. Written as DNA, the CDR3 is TGTGCCATCAGTGGAAAAGGGGCCAATCAGCCCCAGCATTTT.

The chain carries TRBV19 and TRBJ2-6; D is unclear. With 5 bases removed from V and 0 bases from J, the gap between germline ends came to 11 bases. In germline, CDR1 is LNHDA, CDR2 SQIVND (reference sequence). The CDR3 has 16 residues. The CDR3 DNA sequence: TGTGCCAGTAGTCCCCGAAGATTCTCTGGGGCCAACGTCCTGACTTTC. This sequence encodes CASSPRRFSGANVLTF. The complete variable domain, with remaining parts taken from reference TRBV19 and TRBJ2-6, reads DGGITQSPKYLFRKEGQNVTLSCEQNLNHDAMYWYRQDPGQGLRLIYYSQIVNDFQKGDIAEGYSVSREKKESFPLTVTSAQKNPTAFYLCASSPRRFSGANVLTFGAGSRLTVL.

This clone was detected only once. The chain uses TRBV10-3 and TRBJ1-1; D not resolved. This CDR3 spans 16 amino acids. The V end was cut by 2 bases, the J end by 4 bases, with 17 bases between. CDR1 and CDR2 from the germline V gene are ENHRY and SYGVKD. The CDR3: CAISESIGVASTEAFF. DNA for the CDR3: TGTGCCATCAGTGAGAGCATTGGGGTTGCGAGCACTGAAGCTTTCTTT.

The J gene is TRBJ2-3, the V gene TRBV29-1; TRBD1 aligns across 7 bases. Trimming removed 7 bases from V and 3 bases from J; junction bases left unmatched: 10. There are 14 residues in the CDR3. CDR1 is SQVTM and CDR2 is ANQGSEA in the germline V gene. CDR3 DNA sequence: TGCAGCGGCGCGCAGGGGGTGGGGACAGATACGCAGTATTTT. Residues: CSGAQGVGTDTQYF.

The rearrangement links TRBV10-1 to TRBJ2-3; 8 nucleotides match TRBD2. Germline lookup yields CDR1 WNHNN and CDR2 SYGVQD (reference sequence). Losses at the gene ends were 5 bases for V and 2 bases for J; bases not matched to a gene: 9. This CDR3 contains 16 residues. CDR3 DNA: TGCGCCAGCAGTCCTGCGGGGGGCGATTCCACAGATACGCAGTATTTT. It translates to CASSPAGGDSTDTQYF.

Here the CDR3 DNA reads TGTGCCAGCAGCTTGCCGACTAGCGGGAGGGGAGGCGAGCAGTACTTC. Encoded protein: CASSLPTSGRGGEQYF. The rearrangement links TRBV5-6 to TRBJ2-7; 14 bases are a match to TRBD2. The V gene end was trimmed by 1 base and the J gene end by 6 bases; junction bases not matched to a gene: 6. This CDR3 has 16 amino acids. Per the germline V gene, CDR1 is SGHDT and CDR2 is YYEEEE.

CDR3: CASSPLATGGGQEKLFF. Written as DNA, the CDR3 is TGTGCCAGCAGCCCGCTAGCCACAGGGGGCGGGCAAGAAAAACTGTTTTTT. The chain uses TRBV7-6 and TRBJ1-4, with 9 bases matching TRBD1. Unmatched junction bases numbered 15, after V lost 5 bases and J lost 8 bases. CDR3 size: 17 residues. Germline V gene sequence: CDR1 SGHVS, CDR2 FNYEAQ. The full variable domain, its missing parts supplied by reference TRBV7-6 and TRBJ1-4, is GAGVSQSPRYKVTKRGQDVALRCDPISGHVSLYWYRQALGQGPEFLTYFNYEAQQDKSGLPNDRFSAERPEGSISTLTIQRTEQRDSAMYRCASSPLATGGGQEKLFFGSGTQLSVL.

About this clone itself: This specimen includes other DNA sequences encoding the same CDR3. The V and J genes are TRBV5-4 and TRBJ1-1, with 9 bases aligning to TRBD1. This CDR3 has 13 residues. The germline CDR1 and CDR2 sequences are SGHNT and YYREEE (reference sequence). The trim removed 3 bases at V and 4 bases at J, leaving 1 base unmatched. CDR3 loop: CASSSGQGTEAFF. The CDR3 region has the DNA TGTGCCAGCAGCTCGGGACAGGGCACTGAAGCTTTCTTT.

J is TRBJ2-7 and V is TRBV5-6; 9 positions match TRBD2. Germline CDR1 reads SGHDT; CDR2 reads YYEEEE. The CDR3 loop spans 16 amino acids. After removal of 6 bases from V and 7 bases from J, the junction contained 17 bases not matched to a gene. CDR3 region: CASNGLAGNLGREQYF. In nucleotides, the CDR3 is TGTGCCAGCAATGGGCTAGCGGGAAATCTCGGGAGAGAGCAGTACTTC. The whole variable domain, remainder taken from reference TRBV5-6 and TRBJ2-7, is DAGVTQSPTHLIKTRGQQVTLRCSPKSGHDTVSWYQQALGQGPQFIFQYYEEEERQRGNFPDRFSGHQFPNYSSELNVNALLLGDSALYLCASNGLAGNLGREQYFGPGTRLTVT.